These T cell receptor beta chains were read from a single sample in a study of T cells in Graves' hyperthyroidism and ophthalmopathy. TCRdb reprocessed the multiplex PCR reads via MiXCR and lists one record per CDR3 protein. The table shows hundreds of thousands of distinct CDR3 sequences, with 14% to 15% occurring only once. Sequencing was performed on blood. The receptors shown here come from a woman in her thirties or forties with Graves' ophthalmopathy. Each CDR3 is given with its conserved first and last residue. The D gene is left open where the match is weak. Not all rows give a size; the values are once, few, many and, for expanded clones, a class.

size	length	V	J	D	CDR3	DNA
few	15	TRBV20-1	TRBJ2-3	TRBD2	CSASGGLAGGDTQYF	TGCAGTGCTAGCGGGGGACTAGCGGGAGGAGATACGCAGTATTTT
many	16	TRBV10-3	TRBJ2-5	TRBD2	CAISDPGLAYQETQYF	TGTGCCATCAGTGACCCGGGACTAGCGTACCAAGAGACCCAGTACTTC
many	14	TRBV20-1	TRBJ1-5	NA	CSAGQDYSNQPQHF	TGCAGTGCTGGACAAGACTATAGCAATCAGCCCCAGCATTTT
many	14	TRBV2	TRBJ1-2	NA	CASTMVLRDYGYTF	TGTGCCAGCACCATGGTCCTAAGAGACTATGGCTACACCTTC
NA	15	TRBV24-1	TRBJ1-2	NA	CATSDFGDSSSGYTF	NA
many	13	TRBV11-2	TRBJ1-2	NA	CASDSPGYYGYTF	TGTGCCAGCGACTCTCCGGGATACTATGGCTACACCTTC
many	13	TRBV29-1	TRBJ1-1	TRBD1	CIAATGAGTEAFF	TGCATCGCGGCGACAGGGGCTGGGACTGAAGCTTTCTTT
many	14	TRBV9	TRBJ2-3	NA	CASSVGQGGDTQYF	TGTGCCAGCAGCGTAGGGCAGGGAGGAGATACGCAGTATTTT
NA	16	TRBV15	TRBJ1-1	NA	CATSRDYGTANTEAFF	TGTGCCACCAGCAGAGATTATGGGACGGCGAACACTGAAGCTTTCTTT
NA	15	TRBV3-1	TRBJ1-2	NA	CASTPAAGTKYGYTF	TGTGCCAGTACCCCAGCGGCAGGGACGAAATATGGCTACACCTTC
many	16	TRBV6-5	TRBJ1-5	TRBD1	CAAGGGQGAGGQPQHF	TGTGCCGCGGGGGGGGGACAGGGCGCGGGAGGGCAGCCCCAGCATTTT
many	12	TRBV6-1	TRBJ1-1	NA	CASSGGVIGAFF	TGTGCCAGCAGTGGGGGGGTAATAGGAGCTTTCTTT
many	12	TRBV7-9	TRBJ2-5	NA	CASSRDGETQYF	TGTGCCAGCAGCCGGGACGGAGAGACCCAGTACTTC
NA	13	TRBV6-2/TRBV6-3	TRBJ1-1	NA	CASRLHRNTEAFF	TGTGCCAGCAGGCTACACCGGAACACTGAAGCTTTCTTT
NA	13	TRBV3-1	TRBJ1-5	NA	CASSQAIEGPQHF	TGTGCCAGCAGCCAAGCGATCGAGGGGCCCCAGCATTTT
NA	15	TRBV6-1	TRBJ1-1	TRBD1	CASSQGGQGVAEAFF	TGTGCCAGCAGTCAAGGGGGACAGGGGGTGGCTGAAGCTTTCTTT
many	14	TRBV7-4	TRBJ2-2	TRBD2	CASSFAREVGELFF	TGTGCCAGCAGCTTTGCGCGGGAGGTCGGGGAGCTGTTTTTT
many	15	TRBV28	TRBJ2-7	TRBD2	CASSRAGGQNYEQYF	TGTGCCAGCAGTAGAGCGGGAGGCCAAAATTACGAGCAGTACTTC
NA	13	TRBV28	TRBJ1-5	NA	CASTDSRNQPQHF	TGTGCCAGCACAGACAGTCGCAATCAGCCCCAGCATTTT
few	19	TRBV4-3	TRBJ2-4	NA	CASSQDWQESRLAKNIQYF	TGCGCCAGCAGCCAAGATTGGCAGGAGTCAAGACTAGCCAAAAACATTCAGTACTTC
many	17	TRBV5-1	TRBJ2-5	TRBD2	CASSLGTSGGIQETQYF	TGCGCCAGCAGCTTAGGGACTAGCGGAGGTATCCAAGAGACCCAGTACTTC
many	17	TRBV20-1	TRBJ2-7	NA	CSARSPPGGGPSYEQYF	TGCAGTGCTAGGTCCCCGCCGGGGGGCGGGCCATCCTACGAGCAGTACTTC
many	12	TRBV29-1	TRBJ2-7	NA	CSASDSSYEQYF	TGCAGCGCTAGCGATAGCTCCTACGAGCAGTACTTC
NA	17	TRBV12-3/TRBV12-4	TRBJ2-7	TRBD1	CASSFTPGTGAPYEQYF	TGTGCCAGCAGTTTTACTCCGGGGACAGGGGCTCCCTACGAGCAGTACTTC
NA	13	TRBV27	TRBJ2-7	TRBD1	CASSLGQGSGQYF	TGTGCCAGCAGTTTAGGACAGGGCTCGGGGCAGTACTTC
NA	16	TRBV30	TRBJ2-2	TRBD2	CAWTGLAGVDTGELFF	TGTGCCTGGACCGGACTAGCGGGAGTGGACACCGGGGAGCTGTTTTTT
NA	16	TRBV5-1	TRBJ2-5	TRBD2	CASSLGTSGIRETQYF	TGCGCCAGCAGCCTAGGGACTAGCGGGATTCGGGAGACCCAGTACTTC
NA	16	TRBV12-3/TRBV12-4	TRBJ2-6	NA	CASSLGRGAGANVLTF	TGTGCCAGCAGTTTAGGAAGGGGAGCCGGGGCCAACGTCCTGACTTTC